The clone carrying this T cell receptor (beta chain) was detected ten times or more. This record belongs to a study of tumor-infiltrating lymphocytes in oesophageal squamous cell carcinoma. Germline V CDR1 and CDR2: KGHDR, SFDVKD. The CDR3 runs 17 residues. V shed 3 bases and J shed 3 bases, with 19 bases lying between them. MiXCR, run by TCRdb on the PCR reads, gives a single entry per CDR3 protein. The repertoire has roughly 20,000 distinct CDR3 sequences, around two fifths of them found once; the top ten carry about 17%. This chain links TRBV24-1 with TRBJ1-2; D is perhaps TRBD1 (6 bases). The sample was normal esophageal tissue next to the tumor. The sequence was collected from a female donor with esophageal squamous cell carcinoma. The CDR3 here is CATSDPGTPWGHYGYTF. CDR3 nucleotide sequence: TGTGCCACCAGTGATCCCGGGACCCCCTGGGGGCACTATGGCTACACCTTC.